The 27 T cell receptor beta chains listed next were all sequenced from one sample in a study of blood T cell repertoires in COVID-19 (dated by TCRdb to about 2020). The library was obtained by the immunoSEQ multiplex PCR assay. Imported from immuneACCESS, the table was reduced by TCRdb to in-frame sequences with V and J called. These copies leave out some clones; in studies compared against another copy, an unresolved V gene accounts for under half, and the cause of the remainder is not known. Recorded for this sample are roughly 250,000 clones; 80% to 90% of them occurred a single time. About 4.3% of the sample belongs to the ten largest clones. The sequencing input was PBMCs or T cells enriched from blood (not recorded which). Receptors originate from a woman aged 30 to 39 who had recovered from COVID-19.

J is TRBJ1-2 and V is TRBV21-1; the table assigns TRBD1, which was not confirmed against the DNA. TRBV21-1 constitutes a pseudogene. The CDR3 runs to 14 residues. CDR3 residues: CASSRQGAPGGYTF. The CDR3 DNA sequence: TGTGCCAGCAGCCGACAGGGGGCGCCTGGTGGCTACACCTTC.

The chain joins TRBV28 to TRBJ1-5, with D maybe TRBD1 (5 bases). Germline CDR1 is MDHEN and CDR2 is SYDVKM. The CDR3 runs 16 residues. V lost 0 bases to trimming and J lost 5 bases, with 14 bases between them. The CDR3 is CASSLWGRGRYQPQHF. The CDR3 nucleotides are TGTGCCAGCAGTTTATGGGGGAGGGGAAGATATCAGCCCCAGCATTTT.

This clone was seen a few times. The V gene is TRBV12-3 or TRBV12-4, the J gene TRBJ1-2; D gene unclear. The CDR3 runs 11 residues. The ends were cut back, 3 bases at V and 8 bases at J, with 7 bases in the middle. Here the CDR3 reads CASSLQRGYTF. CDR3 sequence (DNA): TGTGCCAGCAGTTTGCAGAGGGGCTACACCTTC.

With regard to this clone: The sample contains more than one DNA sequence encoding this CDR3. The chain joins TRBV6-4 to TRBJ2-3; the match to TRBD2 covers 14 bases. V lost 0 bases and J lost 6; bases outside the gene matches: 2. The CDR3 has 16 amino acids. Germline loops: CDR1 MRHNA, CDR2 SNTAGT. The CDR3 region is CASSDSTSGGADTQYF. The CDR3 nucleotides are TGTGCCAGCAGTGACTCGACTAGCGGGGGGGCCGATACGCAGTATTTT.

This clone has more than one count but fewer than ten. This chain connects TRBV28 to TRBJ1-5; D may be TRBD1 (6 bases). Germline loops: CDR1 MDHEN, CDR2 SYDVKM. V gave up 6 bases and J gave up 1 base, with 19 bases separating them. The CDR3 length is 17 residues. Here the CDR3 DNA reads TGTGCCAGCAGGAATCAGGGGTGGGGCGTCAGCAATCAGCCCCAGCATTTT. As protein: CASRNQGWGVSNQPQHF.

The V call is TRBV30, the J call TRBJ2-1; D is ambiguous. The germline gives CDR1 GTSNPN, CDR2 SVGIG (reference sequence). V lost 7 bases and J lost 12, with 19 bases in between. The CDR3 is 12 residues long. Here the CDR3 reads CASRSLGRGQFF. CDR3 DNA: TGTGCCTCCAGATCATTAGGCAGAGGGCAGTTCTTC. The complete variable domain, with remaining parts taken from reference TRBV30 and TRBJ2-1, reads SQTIHQWPATLVQPVGSPLSLECTVEGTSNPNLYWYRQAAGRGLQLLFYSVGIGQISSEVPQNLSASRPQDRQFILSSKKLLLSDSGFYLCASRSLGRGQFFGPGTRLTVL.

The chain uses TRBV5-1 and TRBJ1-1, with a weak D call TRBD1 (6 bases). Germline-derived CDR1 and CDR2 are SGHRS and YFSETQ. This CDR3 contains 14 residues. Trimming left V 9 bases short and J 1 base short, with 16 bases between. This CDR3 is CATRRTAGNTEAFF. CDR3 bases: TGCGCCACCAGACGGACAGCTGGGAACACTGAAGCTTTCTTT.

The chain employs TRBV2 and TRBJ1-3, with 8 bases fitting TRBD1. Germline V gene sequence: CDR1 SNHLY, CDR2 FYNNEI. J lost 7 bases, V lost 7 bases, and 12 bases had no gene match. This CDR3 contains 15 residues. CDR3 DNA: TGTGCCAGCACCCAACAGGGGGAATTTCGGAACACCATATATTTT. Its protein is CASTQQGEFRNTIYF.

This clone appeared a few times. V gene TRBV2 combines with J gene TRBJ1-4; 10 bases are a match to TRBD1. This CDR3 spans 14 amino acids. The junction had 3 bases not matched to a gene; V was cut back by 5 bases and J by 6 bases. Germline V gives CDR1 SNHLY, CDR2 FYNNEI. The CDR3 DNA is TGTGCCAGCAGTCTGGACAGGGGGGATGAAAAACTGTTTTTT. As protein: CASSLDRGDEKLFF.

This chain links TRBV19 with TRBJ2-1, with 10 bases aligning to TRBD2. The J segment lost 5 bases and the V segment lost 7 bases, leaving 5 bases of the junction unmatched. This CDR3 region has 14 residues. CDR1 and CDR2 from the germline V gene are LNHDA and SQIVND (reference sequence). The CDR3: CASTRLAGDNEQFF. The CDR3 bases are TGTGCCAGTACTCGGCTAGCGGGAGACAATGAGCAGTTCTTC.

The V and J genes are TRBV30 and TRBJ1-5; TRBD1 matches at 10 bases. V lost 1 base and J lost 2; bases outside the gene matches: 5. The CDR3 length is 16 residues. Germline V lookup: CDR1 GTSNPN, CDR2 SVGIG (reference sequence). The CDR3 nucleotides read TGTGCCTGGAGTGCTGACAGGGGGCCCCGCAATCAGCCCCAGCATTTT. Encoded protein: CAWSADRGPRNQPQHF.

CDR3 loop: CATSDIRETEAFF. The CDR3 DNA reads TGTGCCACCAGTGATATACGGGAAACTGAAGCTTTCTTT. The rearrangement joins TRBV24-1 to TRBJ1-1; no clear D gene. The CDR3 loop spans 13 amino acids. From germline, CDR1 is KGHDR and CDR2 SFDVKD. Trimming stripped 3 bases from V and 5 bases from J, with 9 bases between.

The V gene is TRBV7-9, the J gene TRBJ1-2; 8 bases are shared with TRBD1. Trimming removed 5 bases from V and 5 bases from J; junction bases left unmatched: 13. This CDR3 comprises 16 residues. The germline V gene has CDR1 SEHNR and CDR2 FQNEAQ (reference sequence). This chain's CDR3 is CASSRLGTGRNYGYTF. CDR3 bases: TGTGCCAGCAGCCGCCTCGGGACAGGAAGGAATTATGGCTACACCTTC.

As DNA, the CDR3 is TGTGCCAGCAGTCCCTTCGGGGAGTTAACCACCACAGATACGCAGTATTTT. Protein sequence: CASSPFGELTTTDTQYF. The rearrangement links TRBV6-6 to TRBJ2-3, with TRBD2 as a possible D gene (5 bases). V was cut by 5 bases and J by 2 bases, with 20 bases left in between. This CDR3 has 17 amino acids. Per the germline V gene, CDR1 is MNHNY and CDR2 is SVGAGI (reference sequence).

This clone was observed once. The chain is built from TRBV4-1 and TRBJ2-6, with a tentative D call TRBD1 (6 bases). The CDR3 is 18 residues long. V was clipped by 3 bases and J by 0 bases, with 15 bases between them. The germline V gene has CDR1 MGHRA and CDR2 YSYEKL. The CDR3 DNA sequence: TGCGCCAGCAGCCACCCCCGATGGGGGCACTCTGGGGCCAACGTCCTGACTTTC. Translated, it gives CASSHPRWGHSGANVLTF.

V usage is TRBV10-3 and J usage is TRBJ1-1, with a tentative D call TRBD1 (5 bases). Trimming removed 3 bases from V and 2 bases from J, with 13 bases in between. The CDR3 length is 15 residues. In germline, CDR1 is ENHRY, CDR2 SYGVKD. CDR3 residues: CAISEADSRNTEAFF. The CDR3, as DNA: TGTGCCATCAGTGAAGCCGACAGCAGAAACACTGAAGCTTTCTTT.

The sample holds one count of this clone. This chain links TRBV19 with TRBJ1-5, with D unclear. This CDR3 comprises 15 residues. Germline V CDR1 and CDR2: LNHDA, SQIVND (reference sequence). V was pared by 7 bases and J by 0 bases, with 13 bases between. The DNA of the CDR3 is TGTGCCAGTATTGTGAAAGGGAGTAGCAATCAGCCCCAGCATTTT. Its translation is CASIVKGSSNQPQHF.

V and J are TRBV21-1 and TRBJ2-7; the table's D call, TRBD1, was not checked against the DNA. TRBV21-1 is marked as a pseudogene. The CDR3 length is 10 residues. The CDR3 protein is CASSRAEQYF. The CDR3 DNA follows: TGTGCCAGCAGCAGGGCCGAGCAGTACTTC.

The chain combines TRBV30 with TRBJ1-2; TRBD1 might be the D (5 bases). The germline V gene encodes CDR1 GTSNPN and CDR2 SVGIG (reference sequence). CDR3 size: 14 residues. The V gene lost 5 bases and the J gene lost 1 base, with 14 bases spanning the gap. Written as DNA, the CDR3 is TGTGCCTGGGTCATGGCGGGGGTTAACTATGGCTACACCTTC. It specifies CAWVMAGVNYGYTF.

The V and J genes are TRBV9 and TRBJ2-7; 8 bases are shared with TRBD2. The trim removed 3 bases at V and 3 bases at J, leaving 8 bases unmatched. Per germline, CDR1 SGDLS and CDR2 YYNGEE. The CDR3 covers 15 residues. CDR3 DNA sequence: TGTGCCAGCAGCGCTACCGCGGGGGGATACTACGAGCAGTACTTC. It codes for CASSATAGGYYEQYF.

The V call is TRBV14, the J call TRBJ2-7; 8 nucleotides match TRBD1. The CDR3 loop spans 14 amino acids. Looked up from germline, CDR1 is SGHDN and CDR2 is FVKESK. V was clipped by 1 base and J by 5 bases; unmatched bases: 4. The CDR3 region is CASSQGWTGHEQYF. In nucleotides, the CDR3 is TGTGCCAGCAGCCAAGGTTGGACAGGGCACGAGCAGTACTTC.

This clone appeared a few times. The genes are TRBV10-3 and TRBJ1-1, with D possibly matching TRBD1 (5 bases). Trimming pared 2 bases from V and 4 bases from J, leaving 14 bases between. The CDR3 consists of 15 residues. Germline V CDR1 and CDR2: ENHRY, SYGVKD. The CDR3: CAISEVGGSSTEAFF. Written as DNA, the CDR3 is TGTGCCATCAGTGAGGTCGGGGGGTCCTCCACTGAAGCTTTCTTT.

This clone was observed once. J is TRBJ2-1 and V is TRBV2; perhaps TRBD1 as D (6 bases). The CDR3 spans 15 residues. The germline V and J ends were trimmed by 1 base and 5 bases, with 12 bases remaining between them. Germline assignment: CDR1 SNHLY and CDR2 FYNNEI. Here the CDR3 reads CASSEEWAGDNEQFF. The CDR3 DNA reads as TGTGCCAGCAGTGAAGAGTGGGCAGGGGACAATGAGCAGTTCTTC. The complete variable domain, with remaining parts taken from reference TRBV2 and TRBJ2-1, reads EPEVTQTPSHQVTQMGQEVILRCVPISNHLYFYWYRQILGQKVEFLVSFYNNEISEKSEIFDDQFSVERPDGSNFTLKIRSTKLEDSAMYFCASSEEWAGDNEQFFGPGTRLTVL.

V and J are TRBV7-9 and TRBJ2-2; D is perhaps TRBD2 (6 bases). V gave up 0 bases and J gave up 3 bases, with 8 bases separating them. CDR1 and CDR2 (germline): SEHNR, FQNEAQ (reference sequence). This CDR3 has 15 amino acids. CDR3 region: CASSLAPGDTGELFF. In DNA form, the CDR3 reads TGTGCCAGCAGCTTAGCGCCGGGGGACACCGGGGAGCTGTTTTTT.

The rearrangement links TRBV7-8 to TRBJ2-2; D is perhaps TRBD2 (6 bases). The CDR3 loop spans 18 amino acids. The ends were cut back, 3 bases at V and 5 bases at J, with 22 bases in the middle. Germline CDR1 reads SGHVS; CDR2 reads FQNEAQ. This chain's CDR3 is CASSFVAVVLAGTGELFF. In DNA form, the CDR3 reads TGTGCCAGCAGCTTTGTTGCGGTGGTGCTGGCGGGGACCGGGGAGCTGTTTTTT.

The gene calls are TRBV30 and TRBJ1-5; the D gene is possibly TRBD1 (5 bases). From germline, CDR1 is GTSNPN and CDR2 SVGIG (reference sequence). V lost 0 bases to trimming and J lost 7 bases, with 10 bases between them. This CDR3 region has 13 residues. CDR3 sequence reads: CAWSVGGEQPQHF. As DNA, the CDR3 is TGTGCCTGGAGTGTTGGAGGGGAACAGCCCCAGCATTTT.

This chain links TRBV9 with TRBJ2-2, with TRBD2 identical over 10 bases. The CDR3 length is 15 residues. V was clipped by 0 bases and J by 4 bases; unmatched bases: 0. Germline values: CDR1 SGDLS, CDR2 YYNGEE. DNA of the CDR3: TGTGCCAGCAGCGTAGCTAGCGGGGGCACCGGGGAGCTGTTTTTT. Encoded protein: CASSVASGGTGELFF. Combining the CDR3 with reference TRBV9 and TRBJ2-2 gives the whole variable domain DSGVTQTPKHLITATGQRVTLRCSPRSGDLSVYWYQQSLDQGLQFLIQYYNGEERAKGNILERFSAQQFPDLHSELNLSSLELGDSALYFCASSVASGGTGELFFGEGSRLTVL.